This T cell receptor beta chain was obtained from a study of a mutant IDH1 vaccine in newly diagnosed glioma. Study background: Those enrolled had earlier been treated with radiotherapy, temozolomide, or both, mostly both.

V lost 3 bases to trimming and J lost 2 bases, with 14 bases between them. The CDR3 is 15 amino acids. Germline CDR1 is LNHDA and CDR2 is SQIVND (reference sequence). Time point of the sample: baseline, week 1 (first vaccination visit). Treatment denoted: pre-vaccination baseline after standard-of-care therapy. This clone was seen once. Assay: immunoSEQ multiplex PCR; the TCRdb copy retains only in-frame clones and omits some. The table includes about 67,000 clones, 65% to 85% detected once. J is TRBJ2-7 and V is TRBV19, with D tentatively TRBD1 or TRBD2 (5 bases each). Sequenced material: peripheral blood mononuclear cells (PBMCs), taken from a glioma patient treated with radiotherapy, temozolomide or both. This sequence originates from a woman aged 18-29 years with glioma. Some clones in this sample may be carry-over from other donors' samples. DNA of the CDR3: TGTGCCAGTAGTATTGCCCGGGACGGAACCTACGAGCAGTACTTC. The encoded protein is CASSIARDGTYEQYF.